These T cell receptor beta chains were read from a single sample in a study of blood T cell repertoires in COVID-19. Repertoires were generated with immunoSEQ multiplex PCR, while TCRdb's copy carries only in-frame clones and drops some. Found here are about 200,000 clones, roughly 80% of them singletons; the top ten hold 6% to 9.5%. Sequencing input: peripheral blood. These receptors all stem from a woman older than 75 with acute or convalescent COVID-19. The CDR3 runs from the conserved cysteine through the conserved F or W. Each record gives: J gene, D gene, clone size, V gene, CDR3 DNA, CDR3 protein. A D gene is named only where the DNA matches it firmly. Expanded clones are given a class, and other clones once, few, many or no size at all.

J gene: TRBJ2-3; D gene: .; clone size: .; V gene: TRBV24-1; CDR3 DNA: TGTGCCACCAGTGACCGGACAGAATACACAGATACGCAGTATTTT; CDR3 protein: CATSDRTEYTDTQYF
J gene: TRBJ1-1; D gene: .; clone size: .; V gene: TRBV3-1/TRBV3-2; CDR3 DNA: TGTGCCAGCAGCCAGTCAGCCACGGGACTACCAAAAGCTTTCTTT; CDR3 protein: CASSQSATGLPKAFF
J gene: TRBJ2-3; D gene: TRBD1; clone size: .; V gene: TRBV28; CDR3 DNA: TGTGCCAGCAGGAAACAGGGGGTTACAGATACGCAGTATTTT; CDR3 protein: CASRKQGVTDTQYF
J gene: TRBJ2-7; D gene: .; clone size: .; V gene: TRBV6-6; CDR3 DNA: TGTGCCAGCAGTTACTCTCGTCGTGGGAGCTCCTACGAGCAGTACTTC; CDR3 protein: CASSYSRRGSSYEQYF
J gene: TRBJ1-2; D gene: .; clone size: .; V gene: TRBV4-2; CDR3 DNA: TGTGCCAGCAGCCAAGATATGGCAGGGAGGTGGTATGGCTACACCTTC; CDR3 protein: CASSQDMAGRWYGYTF
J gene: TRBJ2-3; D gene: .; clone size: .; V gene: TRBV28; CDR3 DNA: TGTGCCAGCAGCTCTGGGGGGTCCCCTCAAGATACGCAGTATTTT; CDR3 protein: CASSSGGSPQDTQYF
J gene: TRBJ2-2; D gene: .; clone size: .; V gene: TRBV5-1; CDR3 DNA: TGCGCCAGCAGCTTCAACAGGGTTGGAACCGGGGAGCTGTTTTTT; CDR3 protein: CASSFNRVGTGELFF
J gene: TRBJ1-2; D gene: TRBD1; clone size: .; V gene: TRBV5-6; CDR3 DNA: TGTGCCAGCAGCACGGGACAGGGGGAGTTTTATGGCTACACCTTC; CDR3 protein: CASSTGQGEFYGYTF
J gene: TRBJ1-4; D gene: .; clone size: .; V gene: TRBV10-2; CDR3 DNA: TGCGCCAGCAGTGACTGGGGGGCAACTAATGAAAAACTGTTTTTT; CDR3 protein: CASSDWGATNEKLFF
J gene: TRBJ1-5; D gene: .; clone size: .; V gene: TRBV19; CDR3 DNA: TGTGCCAGTAGGAGGACGGGGTTGGGTCAGCCCCAGCATTTT; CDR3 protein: CASRRTGLGQPQHF
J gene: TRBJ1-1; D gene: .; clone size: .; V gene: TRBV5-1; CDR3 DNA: TGCGCCAGCAGCTCCACCCGGACAGTCTTCTTT; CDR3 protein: CASSSTRTVFF
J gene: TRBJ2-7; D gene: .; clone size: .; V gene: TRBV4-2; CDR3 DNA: TGTGCCAGCAGCCAAGATTTGGGGGGGCCCTACGAGCAGTACTTC; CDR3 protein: CASSQDLGGPYEQYF
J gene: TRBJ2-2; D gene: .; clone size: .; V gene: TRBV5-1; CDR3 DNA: TGCGCCAGCAGCGGAAACGCGGGAACCACGAACACCGGGGAGCTGTTTTTT; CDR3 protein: CASSGNAGTTNTGELFF
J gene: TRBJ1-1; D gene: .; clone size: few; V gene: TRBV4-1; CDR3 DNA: TGCGCCAGCAGCCAAGATCTTCGACAGGATAGAATGGCTTTCTTT; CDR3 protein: CASSQDLRQDRMAFF
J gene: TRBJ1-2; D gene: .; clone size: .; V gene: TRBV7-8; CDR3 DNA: TGTGCCAGCAGCTTAAGGGGCTCGGATGGCTACACCTTC; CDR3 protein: CASSLRGSDGYTF
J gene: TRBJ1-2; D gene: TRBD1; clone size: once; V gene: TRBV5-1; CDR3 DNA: TGCGCCAGCAGCTTGGCCGGGGACAGGCCTTATGGCTACACCTTC; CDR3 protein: CASSLAGDRPYGYTF
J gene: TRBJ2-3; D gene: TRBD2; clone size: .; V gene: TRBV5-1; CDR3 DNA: TGCGCCAGCAGCCCAGGGGGAGTAGCGGGGGACGGAGATACGCAGTATTTT; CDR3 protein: CASSPGGVAGDGDTQYF
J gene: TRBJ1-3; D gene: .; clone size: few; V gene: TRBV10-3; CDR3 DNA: TGTGCCATCAGTGAGTCCTCCCCGAGCTCTGGAAACACCATATATTTT; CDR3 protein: CAISESSPSSGNTIYF
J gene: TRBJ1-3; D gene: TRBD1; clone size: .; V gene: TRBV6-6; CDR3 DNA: TGTGCCAGCTATCCTAGGGACAGGGGGAACACCATATATTTT; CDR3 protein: CASYPRDRGNTIYF
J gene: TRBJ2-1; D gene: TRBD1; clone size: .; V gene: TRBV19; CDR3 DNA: TGTGCCAGTAGGGAGACAGGGTACCACAATGAGCAGTTCTTC; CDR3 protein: CASRETGYHNEQFF